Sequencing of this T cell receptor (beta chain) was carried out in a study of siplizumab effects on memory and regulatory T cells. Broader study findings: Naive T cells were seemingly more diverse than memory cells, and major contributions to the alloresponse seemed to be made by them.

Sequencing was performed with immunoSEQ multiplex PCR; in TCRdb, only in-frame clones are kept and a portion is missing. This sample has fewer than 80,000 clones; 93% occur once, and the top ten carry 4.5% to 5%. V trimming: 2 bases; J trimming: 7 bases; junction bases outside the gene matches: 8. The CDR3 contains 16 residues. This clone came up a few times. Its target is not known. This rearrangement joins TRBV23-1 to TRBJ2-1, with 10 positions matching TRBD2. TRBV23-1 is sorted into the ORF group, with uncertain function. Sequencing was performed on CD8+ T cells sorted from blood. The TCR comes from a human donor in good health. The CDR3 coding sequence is TGCGCCAGCAGTCAACCAGCGGGGGGGCCGGGGAATGAGCAGTTCTTC. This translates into CASSQPAGGPGNEQFF.